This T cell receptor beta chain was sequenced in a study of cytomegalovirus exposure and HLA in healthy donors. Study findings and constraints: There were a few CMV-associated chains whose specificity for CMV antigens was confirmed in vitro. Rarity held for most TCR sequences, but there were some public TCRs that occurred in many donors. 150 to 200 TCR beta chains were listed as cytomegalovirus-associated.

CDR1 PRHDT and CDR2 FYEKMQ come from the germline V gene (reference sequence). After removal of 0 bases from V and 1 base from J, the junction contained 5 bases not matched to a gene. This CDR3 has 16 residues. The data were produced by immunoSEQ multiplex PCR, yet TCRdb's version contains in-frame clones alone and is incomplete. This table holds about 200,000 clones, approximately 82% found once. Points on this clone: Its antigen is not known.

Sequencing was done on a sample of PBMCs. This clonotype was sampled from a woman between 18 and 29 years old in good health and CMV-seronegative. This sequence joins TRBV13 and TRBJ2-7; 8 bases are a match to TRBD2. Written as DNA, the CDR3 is TGTGCCAGCAGCTTAGGACTAGCGGCAGTATCCTACGAGCAGTACTTC. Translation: CASSLGLAAVSYEQYF. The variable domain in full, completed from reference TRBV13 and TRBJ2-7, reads AAGVIQSPRHLIKEKRETATLKCYPIPRHDTVYWYQQGPGQDPQFLISFYEKMQSDKGSIPDRFSAQQFSDYHSELNMSSLELGDSALYFCASSLGLAAVSYEQYFGPGTRLTVT.